Listed here are 9 T cell receptor beta chains from one sample, sequenced in a study of kidney transplant recipient with SARS-CoV-2 infection. TCRdb processed the reads anew with MiXCR; each CDR3 protein has one entry. The sample records under 250,000 distinct CDR3 sequences, around 28% being singletons. Sequenced material: a blood sample, taken at baseline and on roughly day 110 from a kidney transplant recipient. Source of these receptors: a young adult male patient who had COVID-19 and was a kidney transplant recipient. The graft donor may account for some of the T cells.

This chain joins TRBV6-4 and TRBJ2-1, with no clear D. V lost 3 bases, J lost 0 bases, and 9 bases lay in between. CDR3 length: 15 amino acids. Germline V gives CDR1 MRHNA, CDR2 SNTAGT. CDR3 sequence: CASSDEPSSYNEQFF. CDR3 DNA sequence: TGTGCCAGCAGTGATGAACCCAGCTCCTACAATGAGCAGTTCTTC.

CDR3 bases: TGTGCCAGCAGTCATACACTGGAATGTAGAAAGACCTATGGCTACACCTTC. Protein product: CASSHTLECRKTYGYTF. V and J are TRBV6-1 and TRBJ1-2, with no clear D. V was cut by 5 bases and J by 4 bases, with 23 bases left in between. CDR1 is MNHNS, CDR2 SASEGT, per germline. The CDR3 has 17 residues.

This clonotype was detected a few times. A read error may explain this, as a much larger clone is one base away. The rearrangement uses TRBV6-5 and TRBJ1-2; D is ambiguous. The V gene lost 4 bases and the J gene lost 4 bases, with 22 bases spanning the gap. Looked up from germline, CDR1 is MNHEY and CDR2 is SVGAGI. This CDR3 contains 17 residues. The CDR3 protein is CASSCGMECRKTYGYTF. DNA for the CDR3: TGTGCCAGCAGTTGCGGGATGGAATGTAGAAAGACCTATGGCTACACCTTC.

This clonotype was picked up many times. CDR3 loop: CASSYVLPGGGELFF. DNA for the CDR3: TGTGCCAGCAGTTACGTTCTCCCCGGCGGCGGGGAGCTGTTTTTT. V gene TRBV6-5 combines with J gene TRBJ2-2; D gene ambiguous. In germline, CDR1 is MNHEY, CDR2 SVGAGI. V gave up 2 bases and J gave up 7 bases, with 14 bases separating them. The CDR3 is made up of 15 amino acids.

Comments on this clonotype: Just one base apart from a much larger clone, this may be a read error. CDR3 region: CASSRIWECRKAYGYTF. The CDR3 nucleotides read TGTGCCAGCAGTCGTATCTGGGAATGTAGAAAGGCCTATGGCTACACCTTC. The rearrangement joins TRBV6-1 to TRBJ1-2; no firm D call. V gave up 5 bases and J gave up 4 bases, with 23 bases separating them. Per germline, CDR1 MNHNS and CDR2 SASEGT. The CDR3 has 17 residues.

This clonotype was seen at least ten times. The J gene is TRBJ1-2, the V gene TRBV19, with a tentative D call TRBD1 (6 bases). The CDR3 covers 17 residues. The V and J ends lost 4 bases and 4 bases respectively, with 22 bases between them. Germline V gene sequence: CDR1 LNHDA, CDR2 SQIVND (reference sequence). The CDR3 DNA is TGTGCCAGTAGTAGGTGTGGGACAAATCGAAAGACCTATGGCTACACCTTC. This translates into CASSRCGTNRKTYGYTF.

This clonotype was observed once. Just one base apart from a much larger clone, this may be a read error. This chain links TRBV20-1 with TRBJ2-7; the D is unclear. The CDR3 spans 16 residues. Germline assignment: CDR1 DFQATT and CDR2 SNEGSKA (reference sequence). CDR3 DNA: TGCAATGCTAGAGTAGGAAACAGTCGAAGCTCCTACGAGCAGTACTTC. It yields the protein CNARVGNSRSSYEQYF.

Turning to this clonotype: It may be a read error: a sequence one base away is much more abundant. The CDR3 does not end in the conserved phenylalanine or tryptophan, so this is likely a read error. DNA of the CDR3: TGTGCCAGCAGCGTCGGATTCAGAGACGGAAAGACCCATGGCTACACCATC. The encoded protein is CASSVGFRDGKTHGYTI. The chain combines TRBV7-2 with TRBJ1-2; unclear D gene. Germline assignment: CDR1 SGHTA and CDR2 FQGNSA. Deletions cut 5 bases from V and 6 bases from J, with 25 bases between. This CDR3 spans 17 amino acids.

With respect to this clonotype: This sequence may be a read error, since a much larger clone differs from it by one base. The chain recombines TRBV6-9 with TRBJ1-2; no clear D gene. The CDR3 loop spans 17 amino acids. CDR1 and CDR2 from the germline V gene are MNHGY and SVAAGI. CDR3 DNA sequence: TGTGTCAGCAGTTGCATGAAGCCTTACGGAAAGACCTATGGCTACACCTTC. Its protein product is CVSSCMKPYGKTYGYTF.